These 16 T cell receptor beta chains originate from one sample sequenced in a study of blood T cell repertoires in COVID-19. The method was immunoSEQ multiplex PCR; TCRdb's version includes in-frame clones alone and lacks a portion of them. This sample has about 150,000 clones; about 83% occur once, and the top ten carry roughly 3.5%. Sequenced sample: PBMCs or T cells enriched from blood (not recorded which). These receptors all come from a woman aged 45-65 years with acute COVID-19.

V is TRBV21-1 and J is TRBJ1-1; TRBD1, the table's D call, was not compared with the DNA. TRBV21-1 is marked as a pseudogene. This CDR3 contains 15 residues. The CDR3 region is CASSNSGHSNTEAFF. CDR3 bases: TGTGCCAGCAGCAACTCGGGACACTCGAACACTGAAGCTTTCTTT.

The chain employs TRBV11-2 and TRBJ1-5, with D uncertain. There are 13 residues in the CDR3. V shed 1 base and J shed 7 bases, with 8 bases lying between them. CDR1 is SGHAT, CDR2 FQNNGV, per germline. The CDR3, as DNA: TGTGCCAGCAGCTTAGGAGTGGAGCAGCCCCAGCATTTT. Protein: CASSLGVEQPQHF.

This sequence joins TRBV24-1 and TRBJ2-1, with D possibly TRBD2 on 7 matching bases. V was pared by 1 base and J by 0 bases, with 12 bases between. Germline-derived CDR1 and CDR2 are KGHDR and SFDVKD. The CDR3 is 17 amino acids. CDR3 coding DNA: TGTGCCACCAGTGATTTAGGGGGGGCCAGCTCCTACAATGAGCAGTTCTTC. Translating gives CATSDLGGASSYNEQFF.

The V call is TRBV30, the J call TRBJ1-4, with D uncertain. Trimming cost V 3 bases and J 5 bases, with 4 bases left between them. The germline V gene has CDR1 GTSNPN and CDR2 SVGIG (reference sequence). CDR3 length: 11 amino acids. The CDR3 region has the DNA TGTGCCTGGAGCTACAATGAAAAACTGTTTTTT. Translated: CAWSYNEKLFF.

This clone was seen a few times. The rearrangement links TRBV30 to TRBJ1-2; D unclear. Between the trimmed V and J ends, which lost 2 bases and 4 bases, there was a span of 5 bases. This CDR3 is built from 11 residues. Germline V gene lookup returns CDR1 GTSNPN and CDR2 SVGIG (reference sequence). The DNA of the CDR3 is TGTGCCTGGAGTCTCGGCTATGGCTACACCTTC. This gives the protein CAWSLGYGYTF.

The chain couples TRBV5-1 to TRBJ1-4; TRBD1 agrees at 12 bases. V lost 3 bases and J lost 6; bases outside the gene matches: 3. Germline loops: CDR1 SGHRS, CDR2 YFSETQ. The CDR3 loop spans 15 amino acids. The DNA for the CDR3 is TGCGCCAGCAGCTGGGGGACAGGGGGCGATGAAAAACTGTTTTTT. Its translation: CASSWGTGGDEKLFF.

V is TRBV18 and J is TRBJ1-5; D unclear. Germline V gene lookup returns CDR1 KGHSH and CDR2 LQKENI. The CDR3 runs to 20 residues. V was cut by 9 bases and J by 1 base, with 31 bases left in between. CDR3 sequence reads: CARNRRLGHSERGSNQPQHF. The CDR3 nucleotides read TGTGCCAGAAACCGCCGCTTAGGCCACAGTGAGAGAGGGAGCAATCAGCCCCAGCATTTT.

V and J are TRBV4-1 and TRBJ2-7; 8 nucleotides line up with TRBD1. This CDR3 has 15 amino acids. V trimming: 5 bases; J trimming: 0 bases; junction bases outside the gene matches: 6. The germline gives CDR1 MGHRA, CDR2 YSYEKL. CDR3 protein: CASSMGQAISYEQYF. The CDR3 DNA sequence: TGCGCCAGCAGCATGGGACAGGCGATCTCCTACGAGCAGTACTTC.

The chain is built from TRBV14 and TRBJ2-7; 10 bases agree with TRBD1. Germline CDR1 reads SGHDN; CDR2 reads FVKESK. The V gene end was trimmed by 4 bases and the J gene end by 3 bases; junction bases not matched to a gene: 15. There are 18 residues in the CDR3. As DNA, the CDR3 is TGTGCCAGCAGCCCAACCCCCCTCCCGGGACAGGGGAACTACGAGCAGTACTTC. It translates to CASSPTPLPGQGNYEQYF.

This chain joins TRBV7-2 and TRBJ1-5; 9 nucleotides line up with TRBD1. This CDR3 contains 15 residues. The J segment lost 7 bases and the V segment lost 4 bases, leaving 8 bases of the junction unmatched. Germline V gives CDR1 SGHTA, CDR2 FQGNSA. CDR3 sequence reads: CASSSQTGGGQPQHF. The DNA of the CDR3 is TGTGCCAGCAGCTCACAGACAGGGGGTGGACAGCCCCAGCATTTT.

A single count supports this clone. This sequence joins TRBV7-7 and TRBJ2-5; D unclear. The length of the CDR3 is 14 residues. V shed 3 bases and J shed 5 bases, with 13 bases lying between them. CDR1 is SSHAT and CDR2 is FNYEAQ in the germline V gene (reference sequence). CDR3 bases: TGTGCCAGCAGCTTCCTGGTGAACAGCGAGACCCAGTACTTC. Translation gives CASSFLVNSETQYF.

This rearrangement joins TRBV7-3 to TRBJ2-5; 10 nucleotides align to TRBD1. Trimming at V came to 3 bases and at J to 5 bases, leaving 6 bases not matched to a gene. The CDR3 is 15 amino acids. Germline V gene lookup returns CDR1 SGHTA and CDR2 FQGTGA. The CDR3 nucleotides read TGTGCCAGCAGCTTGACAGGGGGCGGTGGGGAGACCCAGTACTTC. Amino acid sequence: CASSLTGGGGETQYF.

The V call is TRBV5-1, the J call TRBJ2-3, with a tentative D call TRBD2 (6 bases). The CDR3 spans 15 residues. Germline V gives CDR1 SGHRS, CDR2 YFSETQ. V gave up 3 bases and J gave up 2 bases, with 13 bases separating them. CDR3 region: CASSWSGLNTDTQYF. DNA for the CDR3: TGCGCCAGCAGCTGGAGCGGGCTCAACACAGATACGCAGTATTTT. Full variable domain (outside the CDR3, taken from reference TRBV5-1 and TRBJ2-3): KAGVTQTPRYLIKTRGQQVTLSCSPISGHRSVSWYQQTPGQGLQFLFEYFSETQRNKGNFPGRFSGRQFSNSRSEMNVSTLELGDSALYLCASSWSGLNTDTQYFGPGTRLTVL.

The rearrangement uses TRBV4-3 and TRBJ1-4; 9 bases are a match to TRBD1. Germline V lookup: CDR1 LGHNA, CDR2 YSLEER. This CDR3 has 15 amino acids. The V gene end was trimmed by 1 base and the J gene end by 8 bases; junction bases not matched to a gene: 5. CDR3 nucleotide sequence: TGCGCCAGCAGCCAAGGGGGGACAGGGCAAGAAAAACTGTTTTTT. Protein: CASSQGGTGQEKLFF.

The genes are TRBV9 and TRBJ2-5, with 13 bases identical to TRBD2. The CDR3 covers 16 residues. Germline V lookup: CDR1 SGDLS, CDR2 YYNGEE. With 0 bases clipped from V and 3 bases from J, the junction kept 2 bases outside the gene matches. The CDR3 loop is CASSVGGLAGKETQYF. The CDR3 DNA is TGTGCCAGCAGCGTAGGGGGACTAGCGGGGAAAGAGACCCAGTACTTC. The full variable domain, completed using reference TRBV9 and TRBJ2-5, is DSGVTQTPKHLITATGQRVTLRCSPRSGDLSVYWYQQSLDQGLQFLIQYYNGEERAKGNILERFSAQQFPDLHSELNLSSLELGDSALYFCASSVGGLAGKETQYFGPGTRLLVL.

This chain uses TRBV24-1 with TRBJ2-1; a possible D gene is TRBD1 (7 bases). The CDR3 totals 15 residues. Trimming left V 2 bases short and J 6 bases short, with 13 bases between. CDR1 is KGHDR, CDR2 SFDVKD, per germline. The CDR3 loop is CATSDYRGAGNEQFF. CDR3 DNA: TGTGCCACCAGTGATTACAGGGGAGCGGGCAATGAGCAGTTCTTC.